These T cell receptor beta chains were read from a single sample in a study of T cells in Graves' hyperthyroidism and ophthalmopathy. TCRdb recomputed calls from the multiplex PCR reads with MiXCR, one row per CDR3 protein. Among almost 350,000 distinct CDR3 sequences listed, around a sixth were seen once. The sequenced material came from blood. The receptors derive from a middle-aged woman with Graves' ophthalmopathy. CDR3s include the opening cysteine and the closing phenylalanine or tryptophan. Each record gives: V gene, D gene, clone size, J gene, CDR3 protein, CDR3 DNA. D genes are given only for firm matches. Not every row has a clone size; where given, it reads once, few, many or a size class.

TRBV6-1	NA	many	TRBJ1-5	CASSVKQNQPQHF	TGTGCCAGCAGTGTCAAACAGAATCAGCCCCAGCATTTT
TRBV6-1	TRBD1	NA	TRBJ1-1	CASSEAPRTGSIF	TGTGCCAGCAGTGAAGCGCCCCGGACAGGCTCGATCTTT
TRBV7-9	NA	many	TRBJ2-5	CASSFPPKETQYF	TGTGCCAGCAGCTTTCCCCCCAAAGAGACCCAGTACTTC
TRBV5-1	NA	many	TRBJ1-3	CASSPADQIPGNTIYF	TGCGCCAGCAGCCCGGCGGACCAGATCCCTGGAAACACCATATATTTT
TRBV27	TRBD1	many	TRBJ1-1	CASSLGQDTEAFF	TGTGCCAGCAGCCTCGGACAGGACACTGAAGCTTTCTTT
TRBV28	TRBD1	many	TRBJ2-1	CASSFRTGHNEQFF	TGTGCCAGCAGTTTTAGGACAGGGCACAATGAGCAGTTCTTC
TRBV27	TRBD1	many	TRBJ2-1	CASSLGTGGVNEQFF	TGTGCCAGCAGTTTGGGGACAGGGGGCGTTAATGAGCAGTTCTTC
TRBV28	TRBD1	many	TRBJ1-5	CASSLIPQGAGNQPQHF	TGTGCCAGCAGTTTAATACCACAGGGGGCCGGCAATCAGCCCCAGCATTTT
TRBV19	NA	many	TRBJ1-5	CASRDSLDGGNQPQHF	TGTGCCAGTAGGGACTCCTTGGACGGAGGCAATCAGCCCCAGCATTTT
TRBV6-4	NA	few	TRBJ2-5	CASSYSTRGETQYF	TGTGCCAGCAGTTACTCGACAAGAGGAGAGACCCAGTACTTC
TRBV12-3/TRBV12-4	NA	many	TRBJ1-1	CASSLFGSWAFF	TGTGCCAGCAGTTTATTCGGTTCCTGGGCTTTCTTT
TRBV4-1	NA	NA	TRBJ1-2	CASSQDRDGGYTF	TGCGCCAGCAGCCAAGACAGGGATGGGGGCTACACCTTC
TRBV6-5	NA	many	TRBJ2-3	CASTLTRTDTQYF	TGTGCCAGCACTTTAACCCGCACAGATACGCAGTATTTT
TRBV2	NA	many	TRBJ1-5	CASSEVLADQPQHF	TGTGCCAGCAGTGAGGTCCTGGCGGATCAGCCCCAGCATTTT
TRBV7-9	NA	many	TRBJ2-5	CASSLAAGTRATAKETQYF	TGTGCCAGCAGCTTAGCGGCCGGGACAAGGGCGACTGCAAAAGAGACCCAGTACTTC
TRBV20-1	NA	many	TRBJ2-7	CSAREPSAYYEQYF	TGCAGTGCTAGGGAACCCTCAGCGTACTACGAGCAGTACTTC
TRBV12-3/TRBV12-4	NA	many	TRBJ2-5	CASSLSFVGLGETQYF	TGTGCCAGCAGTTTGTCCTTCGTGGGATTGGGAGAGACCCAGTACTTC
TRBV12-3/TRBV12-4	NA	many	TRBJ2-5	CASREDFGGQETQYF	TGTGCCAGCAGGGAGGACTTTGGGGGCCAAGAGACCCAGTACTTC
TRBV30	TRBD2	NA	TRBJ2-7	CAWSELAGTYEQYF	TGTGCCTGGAGTGAGCTAGCGGGAACCTACGAGCAGTACTTC
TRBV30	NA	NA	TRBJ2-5	CAWSKEVFRETQYF	TGTGCCTGGAGTAAGGAGGTTTTTAGGGAGACCCAGTACTTC
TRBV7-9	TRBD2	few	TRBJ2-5	CASSSDGGTETQYF	TGTGCCAGCAGCTCGGACGGGGGGACAGAGACCCAGTACTTC
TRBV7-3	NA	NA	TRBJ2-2	CASSLVGVSGELFF	TGTGCCAGCAGCTTAGTAGGGGTCTCCGGGGAGCTGTTTTTT
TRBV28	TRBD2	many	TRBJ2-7	CASSWLAGSGMSSYEQYF	TGTGCCAGCAGTTGGCTAGCGGGATCAGGAATGAGCTCCTACGAGCAGTACTTC
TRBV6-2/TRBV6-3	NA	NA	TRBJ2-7	CASSLHLAYYEQYF	TGTGCCAGCAGTCTCCACCTAGCGTACTACGAGCAGTACTTC
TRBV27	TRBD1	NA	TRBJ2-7	CASSSTGTGFYEQYF	TGTGCCAGCAGTTCGACCGGGACAGGATTCTACGAGCAGTACTTC
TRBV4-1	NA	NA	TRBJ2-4	CASSQDLDPQYF	TGCGCCAGCAGCCAAGATTTAGATCCTCAGTACTTC
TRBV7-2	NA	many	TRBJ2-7	CASSFEQGSEQYF	TGTGCCAGCAGCTTCGAACAGGGATCCGAGCAGTACTTC
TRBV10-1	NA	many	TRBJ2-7	CASSGGGEQYF	TGCGCCAGCAGTGGGGGCGGTGAGCAGTACTTC
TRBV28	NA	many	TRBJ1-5	CASSEVGDQPQHF	TGTGCCAGCAGCGAAGTAGGGGATCAGCCCCAGCATTTT
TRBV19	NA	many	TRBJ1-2	CASSIGGQYNYGYTF	TGTGCCAGTAGTATAGGCGGACAGTATAACTATGGCTACACCTTC
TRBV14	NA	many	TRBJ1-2	CASSQDHGYGYTF	TGTGCCAGCAGCCAAGATCATGGCTATGGCTACACCTTC
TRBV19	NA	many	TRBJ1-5	CASSIYPQKGNQPQHF	TGTGCCAGTAGTATATACCCCCAGAAGGGCAATCAGCCCCAGCATTTT